Listed here are 10 T cell receptor beta chains from one sample, sequenced in a study of radiation and T cells in renal cell carcinoma. The time point here: blood 4 weeks post-SBRT, at nephrectomy. The treatment is: 15 Gy SBRT to primary tumor, nephrectomy 4 weeks later. Using immunoSEQ multiplex PCR, the repertoire was profiled, and TCRdb retains in-frame clones only, with some absent. Of around 99,000 clones listed, roughly 84% are singletons. The sample in question was blood, obtained from a patient whose treatment included radiotherapy and nephrectomy. These receptors originate from a man aged 55 to 69 with renal cell carcinoma.

This clone was detected once. This rearrangement joins TRBV28 to TRBJ2-7, with D possibly being TRBD1 (5 bases). The length of the CDR3 is 14 residues. Germline CDR1 is MDHEN and CDR2 is SYDVKM. The germline V and J ends were trimmed by 3 bases and 5 bases, with 14 bases remaining between them. The CDR3 coding sequence is TGTGCCAGCAGTTTGTGGGGCGAGAGCCACGAGCAGTACTTC. Translating it yields CASSLWGESHEQYF.

The J gene is TRBJ2-1, the V gene TRBV14; D remains ambiguous. CDR1 and CDR2 from the germline V gene are SGHDN and FVKESK. The CDR3 is made up of 16 amino acids. V was pared by 1 base and J by 5 bases, with 15 bases between. CDR3 region: CASSQAGLYGNNEQFF. The DNA of the CDR3 is TGTGCCAGCAGCCAAGCTGGGCTATACGGAAACAATGAGCAGTTCTTC. Looking up the rest from reference TRBV14 and TRBJ2-1 gives the full variable domain: EAGVTQFPSHSVIEKGQTVTLRCDPISGHDNLYWYRRVMGKEIKFLLHFVKESKQDESGMPNNRFLAERTGGTYSTLKVQPAELEDSGVYFCASSQAGLYGNNEQFFGPGTRLTVL.

This clone showed up just once. V is TRBV28 and J is TRBJ2-2, with D possibly TRBD2 on 5 matching bases. This CDR3 is 12 amino acids long. V was clipped by 8 bases and J by 4 bases, with 8 bases between them. CDR1 is MDHEN and CDR2 is SYDVKM in the germline V gene. CDR3 in DNA: TGTGCCAGCGGGAGTGCCACCGGGGAGCTGTTTTTT. It specifies CASGSATGELFF.

The sample holds a few counts of this clone. This chain links TRBV4-3 with TRBJ2-7, with TRBD2 matching over 7 bases. The V and J ends lost 0 bases and 3 bases, in that order; junction bases with no gene match: 5. This CDR3 is built from 15 residues. Germline loops: CDR1 LGHNA, CDR2 YSLEER. The CDR3 DNA follows: TGCGCCAGCAGCCAAGAAAGGGGAGGGGACTACGAGCAGTACTTC. This sequence encodes CASSQERGGDYEQYF.

The chain links TRBV5-5 to TRBJ2-5; 9 bases align to TRBD1. V dropped 4 bases and J dropped 5; count of bases not matched to a gene: 12. This CDR3 spans 16 amino acids. CDR1 is SGHKS and CDR2 is YYEKEE in the germline V gene (reference sequence). CDR3 bases: TGTGCCAGCAGCCAAGACAAGACAGGGGGAGTGGAGACCCAGTACTTC. Its protein product is CASSQDKTGGVETQYF.

The rearrangement uses TRBV19 and TRBJ1-1; D unclear. V was clipped by 8 bases and J by 1 base, with 14 bases between them. This CDR3 comprises 14 residues. Looked up from germline, CDR1 is LNHDA and CDR2 is SQIVND (reference sequence). The CDR3 DNA reads TGTGCCAGTTCCCCGTTTGATTGGAACACTGAAGCTTTCTTT. Its protein product is CASSPFDWNTEAFF.

The V and J genes are TRBV11-2 and TRBJ1-5; 7 nucleotides match TRBD1. This CDR3 is built from 15 residues. Trimming at V came to 2 bases and at J to 7 bases, leaving 8 bases not matched to a gene. Germline CDR1 is SGHAT and CDR2 is FQNNGV. CDR3 nucleotides: TGTGCCAGCAGCTTAAACACAGGGGAAGGACAGCCCCAGCATTTT. This codes for CASSLNTGEGQPQHF.

This chain uses TRBV5-1 with TRBJ2-3; D is ambiguous. Germline V gene data show CDR1 as SGHRS and CDR2 as YFSETQ. This CDR3 region has 15 residues. Trimming shortened V by 0 bases and J by 1 base, and 9 bases separated the two germline ends. Here the CDR3 DNA reads TGCGCCAGCAGCTTGGATGAGCCCGGCACAGATACGCAGTATTTT. Its protein product is CASSLDEPGTDTQYF.

This clone was seen just once. The chain couples TRBV5-1 to TRBJ1-1; perhaps TRBD1 as D (5 bases). CDR1 SGHRS and CDR2 YFSETQ come from the germline V gene. The CDR3 is 16 residues long. V lost 5 bases, J lost 0 bases, and 17 bases lay in between. The CDR3 DNA follows: TGCGCCAGCAGTTCGGGACTTTCTTTTATGAACACTGAAGCTTTCTTT. It encodes CASSSGLSFMNTEAFF.

CDR3 residues: CASSWSGSDTDTQYF. The CDR3 DNA is TGTGCCAGCAGCTGGAGCGGGAGCGACACAGATACGCAGTATTTT. The V gene is TRBV11-2, the J gene TRBJ2-3; 8 nucleotides match TRBD2. V gave up 4 bases and J gave up 2 bases; unmatched junction bases: 5. The germline V gene encodes CDR1 SGHAT and CDR2 FQNNGV. The CDR3 is 15 amino acids.